A single sample gave rise to the 29 T cell receptor beta chains below, sequenced in a study of CD8 T cells in ankylosing spondylitis. Their cognate antigens are unknown. Study-wide results and caveats: Ankylosing spondylitis blood appeared to be characterized by a TCR beta motif of 7 to 9 highly homologous variants.

TCRdb re-derived calls from the 5' RACE reads in MiXCR, one entry per CDR3 protein. The repertoire holds under 950,000 distinct CDR3 sequences, with roughly 19% as singletons. Sequences were obtained from blood, either unsorted or a sorted T cell fraction (not recorded which). The receptors were sampled from a male donor with ankylosing spondylitis.

This clonotype was seen a few times. The V call is TRBV11-2, the J call TRBJ1-2; 7 nucleotides agree with TRBD1. Per the germline V gene, CDR1 is SGHAT and CDR2 is FQNNGV. The CDR3 covers 15 residues. Trimming took 0 bases from V and 5 from J; bases not matched to a gene: 6. For the CDR3, the DNA is TGTGCCAGCAGCTTAGATCTGGGACAGACGTATGGCTACACCTTC. This translates into CASSLDLGQTYGYTF. Combining the CDR3 with reference TRBV11-2 and TRBJ1-2 gives the whole variable domain EAGVAQSPRYKIIEKRQSVAFWCNPISGHATLYWYQQILGQGPKLLIQFQNNGVVDDSQLPKDRFSAERLKGVDSTLKIQPAKLEDSAVYLCASSLDLGQTYGYTFGSGTRLTVV.

In its sample, this clonotype was seen a few times. The chain is built from TRBV29-1 and TRBJ1-2, with TRBD1 as a possible D gene (6 bases). This CDR3 is 15 amino acids long. V was clipped by 0 bases and J by 1 base, with 12 bases between them. Germline-derived CDR1 and CDR2 are SQVTM and ANQGSEA. CDR3 in amino acids: CSVEDWGAVNYGYTF. The CDR3, as DNA: TGCAGCGTTGAAGATTGGGGGGCCGTTAACTATGGCTACACCTTC.

V gene TRBV29-1 combines with J gene TRBJ2-7, with D perhaps TRBD1 (5 bases). V shed 4 bases and J shed 5 bases, with 21 bases lying between them. The CDR3 runs 15 residues. Germline CDR1 SQVTM, CDR2 ANQGSEA. Here the CDR3 reads CSVVAPGRSVNEQYF. The CDR3 DNA reads as TGCAGCGTTGTCGCTCCAGGGCGGTCAGTCAACGAGCAGTACTTC.

This sequence joins TRBV5-1 and TRBJ1-2; 7 positions agree with TRBD1. V trimming: 2 bases; J trimming: 3 bases; junction bases outside the gene matches: 4. Germline V lookup: CDR1 SGHRS, CDR2 YFSETQ. CDR3 length: 14 amino acids. CDR3: CASSLLTGDYGYTF. The CDR3 region has the DNA TGCGCCAGCAGCTTACTAACAGGGGACTATGGCTACACCTTC.

The chain couples TRBV10-3 to TRBJ2-2; the D gene is possibly TRBD2 (6 bases). V was clipped by 2 bases and J by 3 bases, with 13 bases between them. Germline V gene lookup returns CDR1 ENHRY and CDR2 SYGVKD. CDR3 size: 16 residues. The CDR3 region is CAISELGGRDTGELFF. CDR3 nucleotides: TGTGCCATCAGTGAGCTGGGGGGTCGAGACACCGGGGAGCTGTTTTTT.

This clonotype was seen more than once but under ten times. The chain combines TRBV12-3 or TRBV12-4 with TRBJ1-6; no clear D gene. The V gene lost 4 bases and the J gene lost 14 bases, with 12 bases spanning the gap. The CDR3 is 12 amino acids. The CDR3 protein is CASSSSPVSLHF. CDR3 bases: TGTGCCAGCAGTTCCAGCCCTGTATCCCTCCACTTT.

The V gene is TRBV7-2, the J gene TRBJ2-3; D uncertain. This CDR3 contains 15 residues. Germline values: CDR1 SGHTA, CDR2 FQGNSA. V was trimmed by 2 bases and J by 2 bases, leaving 11 bases between them. CDR3: CASSLNNGYTDTQYF. In DNA, the CDR3 is TGTGCCAGCAGCTTAAACAACGGATACACAGATACGCAGTATTTT.

This sequence joins TRBV4-1 and TRBJ1-2; 8 bases map to TRBD1. Germline V lookup: CDR1 MGHRA, CDR2 YSYEKL. V shed 2 bases, J shed 3 bases, and the junction held 8 bases outside the gene matches. This CDR3 is 16 amino acids long. Here the CDR3 DNA reads TGCGCCAGCAGCCAACCGCGGGACAGGAGGCACTATGGCTACACCTTC. Protein product: CASSQPRDRRHYGYTF.

This sequence joins TRBV18 and TRBJ1-1, with D hard to call. The CDR3 is made up of 11 amino acids. In germline, CDR1 is KGHSH, CDR2 LQKENI. The V gene lost 6 bases and the J gene lost 11 bases, with 13 bases spanning the gap. The CDR3 coding sequence is TGTGCCAGCTCGGTTCTGGATCAGGCTTTCTTT. It specifies CASSVLDQAFF.

This clonotype was counted a few times. The chain joins TRBV20-1 to TRBJ2-7; TRBD1 matches at 9 bases. The V gene end was trimmed by 5 bases and the J gene end by 0 bases; junction bases not matched to a gene: 8. This CDR3 region has 15 residues. Germline V CDR1 and CDR2: DFQATT, SNEGSKA (reference sequence). Here the CDR3 DNA reads TGCAGTGCTCTAACCGGGACAGGGACCTCCTACGAGCAGTACTTC. Protein sequence: CSALTGTGTSYEQYF.

This clonotype was detected ten times or more. The chain is built from TRBV20-1 and TRBJ2-7; the D gene is possibly TRBD2 (5 bases). The ends were cut back, 0 bases at V and 2 bases at J, with 8 bases in the middle. The germline V gene encodes CDR1 DFQATT and CDR2 SNEGSKA (reference sequence). This CDR3 region has 13 residues. CDR3 coding DNA: TGCAGTGCTAGAGATTTGCGGGCCTACGAGCAGTACTTC. Translation: CSARDLRAYEQYF.

This clonotype was counted between two and nine times. The chain recombines TRBV5-1 with TRBJ2-1, with 13 bases fitting TRBD2. The germline V gene encodes CDR1 SGHRS and CDR2 YFSETQ. The CDR3 runs 20 residues. The J segment lost 6 bases and the V segment lost 0 bases, leaving 15 bases of the junction unmatched. The CDR3 DNA reads TGCGCCAGCAGCTTGGCCGGCAGGGGGTCACTAGCGGGAGGGCCCAATGAGCAGTTCTTC. It is translated as CASSLAGRGSLAGGPNEQFF.

The chain combines TRBV4-1 with TRBJ2-1, with 11 positions matching TRBD2. The CDR3 runs to 19 residues. Per the germline V gene, CDR1 is MGHRA and CDR2 is YSYEKL. Trimming at V came to 3 bases and at J to 0 bases, leaving 10 bases not matched to a gene. CDR3 amino acids: CASSQRLAGGLSSYNEQFF. The CDR3 DNA sequence: TGCGCCAGCAGCCAGCGGCTAGCGGGGGGCCTCAGCTCCTACAATGAGCAGTTCTTC.

This clonotype showed up just a few times. The chain links TRBV27 to TRBJ2-3, with a tentative D call TRBD2 (6 bases). The ends were cut back, 0 bases at V and 4 bases at J, with 11 bases in the middle. Germline V gene lookup returns CDR1 MNHEY and CDR2 SMNVEV (reference sequence). CDR3 length: 15 residues. The chain's CDR3 is CASSLSTWGADTQYF. The CDR3 coding sequence is TGTGCCAGCAGTTTATCGACCTGGGGGGCAGATACGCAGTATTTT.

This clonotype showed up just once. The chain has TRBV20-1 and TRBJ1-1, with TRBD1 identical over 7 bases. This CDR3 spans 14 amino acids. Germline V gives CDR1 DFQATT, CDR2 SNEGSKA (reference sequence). The junction had 9 bases not matched to a gene; V was cut back by 6 bases and J by 2 bases. CDR3 nucleotides: TGCAGTGCCCGGGGGGACAGCGGAAACACTGAAGCTTTCTTT. It codes for CSARGDSGNTEAFF.

This clonotype has just a few counts. The chain carries TRBV18 and TRBJ2-1, with TRBD2 matching over 9 bases. Germline CDR1 KGHSH, CDR2 LQKENI. This CDR3 has 16 residues. The J segment lost 0 bases and the V segment lost 5 bases, leaving 5 bases of the junction unmatched. The CDR3 nucleotides are TGTGCCAGCTCATTATCAGCGGGGGGCTCCTACAATGAGCAGTTCTTC. The encoded protein is CASSLSAGGSYNEQFF. The whole variable domain, remainder taken from reference TRBV18 and TRBJ2-1, is NAGVMQNPRHLVRRRGQEARLRCSPMKGHSHVYWYRQLPEEGLKFMVYLQKENIIDESGMPKERFSAEFPKEGPSILRIQQVVRGDSAAYFCASSLSAGGSYNEQFFGPGTRLTVL.

The V gene is TRBV7-6, the J gene TRBJ2-7, with a possible D match to TRBD1 (5 bases). V was cut by 5 bases and J by 5 bases, with 13 bases left in between. Germline CDR1 and CDR2: SGHVS and FNYEAQ. This CDR3 has 13 amino acids. The CDR3 sequence is CASSTPPGNEQYF. CDR3 in DNA: TGTGCCAGCAGCACCCCTCCAGGGAACGAGCAGTACTTC.

This chain links TRBV5-1 with TRBJ2-2, with D tentatively TRBD1 (6 bases). Trimming removed 0 bases from V and 4 bases from J, with 10 bases in between. The germline V gene has CDR1 SGHRS and CDR2 YFSETQ. The CDR3 spans 15 residues. CDR3 bases: TGCGCCAGCAGCTTGGGACAGGTTGTCACCGGGGAGCTGTTTTTT. This gives the protein CASSLGQVVTGELFF.

This chain joins TRBV20-1 and TRBJ2-5; 7 positions agree with TRBD2. Unmatched junction bases numbered 18, after V lost 6 bases and J lost 2 bases. The CDR3 consists of 17 residues. The V gene's germline CDR1 is DFQATT and CDR2 SNEGSKA (reference sequence). The CDR3, as DNA: TGCAGTGCGAGCGCGCTAGCGGACCGCCGGGGACAAGAGACCCAGTACTTC. Protein product: CSASALADRRGQETQYF.

The chain links TRBV28 to TRBJ2-5, with D possibly matching TRBD2 (7 bases). Germline CDR1 and CDR2: MDHEN and SYDVKM. The V gene lost 6 bases and the J gene lost 1 base, with 21 bases spanning the gap. The CDR3 runs to 17 residues. The CDR3 loop reads CASRIGGEVIGQETQYF. The DNA of the CDR3 is TGTGCCAGCAGAATAGGGGGGGAGGTGATTGGCCAAGAGACCCAGTACTTC.

The chain combines TRBV18 with TRBJ2-7; 7 bases align to TRBD1. V was pared by 8 bases and J by 5 bases, with 9 bases of the junction left unmatched. The CDR3 consists of 13 residues. Germline V gives CDR1 KGHSH, CDR2 LQKENI. As DNA, the CDR3 is TGTGCCAGCCAACGGGACAGCGCGGACGAGCAGTACTTC. It codes for CASQRDSADEQYF.

This clonotype was found a few times. The chain recombines TRBV29-1 with TRBJ2-7, with D perhaps matching TRBD1 or TRBD2 (6 bases each). Germline V CDR1 and CDR2: SQVTM, ANQGSEA. V gave up 6 bases and J gave up 0 bases, with 18 bases separating them. This CDR3 region has 15 residues. The CDR3 nucleotides read TGCAGCGTGGTAGCGGACAGATCGATCTCCTACGAGCAGTACTTC. The encoded protein is CSVVADRSISYEQYF.

J is TRBJ2-3 and V is TRBV27, with 9 bases fitting TRBD2. The germline V gene has CDR1 MNHEY and CDR2 SMNVEV (reference sequence). J was trimmed by 2 bases and V by 2 bases; bases with no gene match: 5. The CDR3 extends over 16 amino acids. CDR3 sequence reads: CASSLASGAYTDTQYF. For the CDR3, the DNA is TGTGCCAGCAGTTTAGCTAGCGGGGCCTACACAGATACGCAGTATTTT.

V gene TRBV5-1 combines with J gene TRBJ1-4; TRBD1 matches at 8 bases. With 3 bases clipped from V and 7 bases from J, the junction kept 8 bases outside the gene matches. The CDR3 runs 15 residues. Germline CDR1 is SGHRS and CDR2 is YFSETQ. The CDR3 sequence: CASSWGQAETEKLFF. CDR3 nucleotide sequence: TGCGCCAGCAGCTGGGGACAGGCAGAGACTGAAAAACTGTTTTTT.

This clonotype is a singleton in its sample. The V gene is TRBV27, the J gene TRBJ2-7; the match to TRBD1 covers 9 bases. Germline CDR1 MNHEY, CDR2 SMNVEV (reference sequence). The V segment lost 6 bases and the J segment 5 bases; nucleotides outside the gene matches: 8. The CDR3 spans 14 residues. The CDR3 spells CASRPTGGFDEQYF. The CDR3 DNA reads as TGTGCCAGCAGACCGACAGGGGGGTTTGACGAGCAGTACTTC.

This clonotype was counted a few times. The V gene is TRBV20-1, the J gene TRBJ1-1; maybe TRBD1 (6 bases). This CDR3 is built from 12 residues. Germline V gene data show CDR1 as DFQATT and CDR2 as SNEGSKA (reference sequence). V was cut by 6 bases and J by 4 bases, with 12 bases left in between. In DNA, the CDR3 is TGCAGTGCCCGCGGGGGCAGCACTGAAGCTTTCTTT. This gives the protein CSARGGSTEAFF.

The rearrangement links TRBV20-1 to TRBJ2-2; D gene uncertain. This CDR3 comprises 15 residues. Germline CDR1 DFQATT, CDR2 SNEGSKA (reference sequence). Deletions cut 0 bases from V and 2 bases from J, with 10 bases between. Written as DNA, the CDR3 is TGCAGTGCTAGAGATCCCCATTTAAACACCGGGGAGCTGTTTTTT. Its protein product is CSARDPHLNTGELFF.

This clonotype was recorded a few times. This chain connects TRBV12-3 or TRBV12-4 to TRBJ1-1; TRBD1 matches 11 bases. The CDR3 runs 14 residues. V gave up 7 bases and J gave up 9 bases; unmatched junction bases: 10. The CDR3 is CASTPGTGGLKAFF. Written as DNA, the CDR3 is TGTGCCAGCACCCCCGGGACAGGGGGTCTAAAAGCTTTCTTT.

The rearrangement joins TRBV30 to TRBJ1-1, with TRBD1 identical over 7 bases. V trimming: 5 bases; J trimming: 1 base; junction bases outside the gene matches: 1. There are 12 residues in the CDR3. Looked up from germline, CDR1 is GTSNPN and CDR2 is SVGIG (reference sequence). CDR3 amino acids: CAWGQANTEAFF. The CDR3 DNA is TGTGCCTGGGGACAGGCGAACACTGAAGCTTTCTTT.